This TCR beta chain is drawn from a study of identical twins. Overall study findings and caveats: Out-of-frame alpha sequences common to twins exhibited a surplus of low generation probability. Abundant beta clonotypes from cord blood had fewer insertions, unlike memory repertoires, which showed none.

TCRdb used MiXCR to reprocess the 5' RACE reads, holding one entry per CDR3 protein. The table has around 570,000 distinct CDR3 sequences, around a tenth seen once; the top ten hold approximately 3.2%. This CDR3 region has 17 residues. CDR1 and CDR2 from the germline V gene are MGHRA and YSYEKL. J lost 6 bases, V lost 4 bases, and 16 bases had no gene match. This clonotype has just a few counts. The antigen is not known. This sample was shared with a second study, whose subject was yellow fever vaccine responses in identical twins.

The rearrangement uses TRBV4-1 and TRBJ2-3; TRBD2 aligns across 7 bases. Sequencing was done on a sample of PBMCs. This sequence originates from a woman between 18 and 29 years old in good health. CDR3 DNA sequence: TGCGCCAGCAGCCCCCCGGCGGGAGTCCCCACTTGGGATACGCAGTATTTT. This encodes CASSPPAGVPTWDTQYF.